One and the same sample provided the 32 T cell receptor beta chains below, sequenced in a study of OX40 agonist ivuxolimab in advanced cancers. Method: immunoSEQ multiplex PCR; TCRdb's copy keeps in-frame clones and lacks some. Among 70,000 or so clones listed, about 93% were seen once. This specimen was CD4+ or CD8+ T cells sorted from blood, taken in a trial of the OX40 agonist ivuxolimab. Receptors originate from an adult with an advanced solid tumor such as melanoma, head and neck, liver or kidney cancer.

The chain combines TRBV5-1 with TRBJ2-7; the D gene could be TRBD1 or TRBD2 (5 bases each). Germline V gene data show CDR1 as SGHRS and CDR2 as YFSETQ. V was trimmed by 3 bases and J by 2 bases, leaving 9 bases between them. The CDR3 runs to 13 residues. The CDR3 loop reads CASSWDGAYEQYF. The CDR3 coding sequence is TGCGCCAGCAGCTGGGACGGGGCCTACGAGCAGTACTTC.

This chain joins TRBV13 and TRBJ2-3; TRBD1 matches 7 bases. V lost 4 bases, J lost 3 bases, and 10 bases stayed unmatched. CDR1 is PRHDT and CDR2 is FYEKMQ in the germline V gene (reference sequence). This CDR3 comprises 16 residues. This chain's CDR3 is CASSSGTARRTDTQYF. CDR3 DNA: TGTGCCAGCAGCTCGGGGACAGCACGTCGTACAGATACGCAGTATTTT. Together with reference TRBV13 and TRBJ2-3, the CDR3 gives the full variable domain: AAGVIQSPRHLIKEKRETATLKCYPIPRHDTVYWYQQGPGQDPQFLISFYEKMQSDKGSIPDRFSAQQFSDYHSELNMSSLELGDSALYFCASSSGTARRTDTQYFGPGTRLTVL.

This clone was observed a single time. V gene TRBV18 combines with J gene TRBJ2-2; 8 nucleotides line up with TRBD2. Germline CDR1 is KGHSH and CDR2 is LQKENI. V was clipped by 3 bases and J by 7 bases; unmatched bases: 7. This CDR3 has 15 residues. CDR3: CASSPTGTRDGELFF. The CDR3 DNA reads TGTGCCAGCTCACCTACCGGGACTAGAGACGGGGAGCTGTTTTTT.

The chain employs TRBV28 and TRBJ2-7; D unresolved. V was clipped by 5 bases and J by 6 bases, with 20 bases between them. CDR3 length equals 15 residues. Germline CDR1 MDHEN, CDR2 SYDVKM. The CDR3 DNA is TGTGCCAGCAGTCAACACCAGGACCGACGGGTCGAGCAGTACTTC. Its protein product is CASSQHQDRRVEQYF. The full variable domain, in which reference TRBV28 and TRBJ2-7 provide the parts outside the CDR3, is DVKVTQSSRYLVKRTGEKVFLECVQDMDHENMFWYRQDPGLGLRLIYFSYDVKMKEKGDIPEGYSVSREKKERFSLILESASTNQTSMYLCASSQHQDRRVEQYFGPGTRLTVT.

The V gene is TRBV7-2, the J gene TRBJ2-7; perhaps D is TRBD1 or TRBD2 (5 bases each). CDR3 length: 14 amino acids. Germline CDR1 is SGHTA and CDR2 is FQGNSA. The ends were cut back, 5 bases at V and 4 bases at J, with 15 bases in the middle. The CDR3 DNA reads TGTGCCAGCAGCCCCCGGGGCGGATTATACGAGCAGTACTTC. Protein product: CASSPRGGLYEQYF.

J is TRBJ1-5 and V is TRBV6-4, with 9 bases identical to TRBD1. V was pared by 5 bases and J by 7 bases, with 6 bases of the junction left unmatched. Looked up from germline, CDR1 is MRHNA and CDR2 is SNTAGT. The CDR3 is 14 residues long. The CDR3 reads CASSTTGGGQPQHF. The DNA of the CDR3 is TGTGCCAGCAGTACTACAGGGGGCGGGCAGCCCCAGCATTTT.

V gene TRBV28 combines with J gene TRBJ2-1; possibly TRBD2 for D (5 bases). CDR3 size: 14 residues. V lost 2 bases to trimming and J lost 4 bases, with 9 bases between them. Germline V gene data show CDR1 as MDHEN and CDR2 as SYDVKM. The CDR3, as DNA: TGTGCCAGCAGTTTACCCGAGGGTTACAATGAGCAGTTCTTC. As protein: CASSLPEGYNEQFF.

This clone appeared once. The chain uses TRBV7-2 and TRBJ2-6; no firm D call. Trimming took 2 bases from V and 4 from J, leaving 6 bases between them. Germline CDR1 and CDR2: SGHTA and FQGNSA. The CDR3 extends over 14 amino acids. This CDR3 is CASSLSGGANVLTF. In DNA, the CDR3 is TGTGCCAGCAGCTTATCTGGGGGGGCCAACGTCCTGACTTTC.

This clone was detected only once. The rearrangement joins TRBV7-3 to TRBJ2-2; D remains ambiguous. CDR3 size: 15 residues. Germline V gene data show CDR1 as SGHTA and CDR2 as FQGTGA. V was cut by 2 bases and J by 1 base, with 8 bases left in between. This CDR3 reads CASSLHGRNTGELFF. The CDR3 nucleotides read TGTGCCAGCAGCTTACACGGGCGGAACACCGGGGAGCTGTTTTTT.

J is TRBJ2-5 and V is TRBV5-1, with 7 bases matching TRBD2. V lost 1 base and J lost 4; bases outside the gene matches: 13. This CDR3 has 17 amino acids. Looked up from germline, CDR1 is SGHRS and CDR2 is YFSETQ. In DNA, the CDR3 is TGCGCCAGCAGCTTGACCCCTACTAGCGCAGGAGGAGAGACCCAGTACTTC. Encoded protein: CASSLTPTSAGGETQYF.

The rearrangement uses TRBV30 and TRBJ2-2; possible D gene TRBD2, 7 bases. The germline V gene has CDR1 GTSNPN and CDR2 SVGIG (reference sequence). The length of the CDR3 is 15 residues. V was clipped by 0 bases and J by 7 bases, with 15 bases between them. This chain's CDR3 is CAWSVRRGGGGELFF. The CDR3 nucleotides are TGTGCCTGGAGTGTAAGGAGAGGGGGGGGCGGGGAGCTGTTTTTT.

The chain carries TRBV6-4 and TRBJ2-7; tentative D call: TRBD1 (6 bases). The CDR3 sequence is 15 residues long. Trimming removed 7 bases from V and 4 bases from J, with 20 bases in between. The germline V gene has CDR1 MRHNA and CDR2 SNTAGT. The CDR3 DNA follows: TGTGCCAGCAATATCCCCGGGACACATAATTACGAGCAGTACTTC. Its translation: CASNIPGTHNYEQYF.

This clone came up once. The CDR3 DNA follows: TGTGCCAGCTCGACAGGGGGTGACCAGCCCCAGCATTTT. Translation gives CASSTGGDQPQHF. V usage is TRBV18 and J usage is TRBJ1-5; 9 bases map to TRBD1. CDR3 size: 13 residues. Trimming at V came to 6 bases and at J to 7 bases, leaving 4 bases not matched to a gene. CDR1 and CDR2 from the germline V gene are KGHSH and LQKENI.

The rearrangement joins TRBV6-6 to TRBJ1-1, with D possibly being TRBD1 (5 bases). There are 14 residues in the CDR3. The ends were cut back, 1 base at V and 11 bases at J, with 17 bases in the middle. In germline, CDR1 is MNHNY, CDR2 SVGAGI (reference sequence). DNA for the CDR3: TGTGCCAGCAGTTACTTCCCGGGGGACTCCCGGGCTTTCTTT. Its protein is CASSYFPGDSRAFF.

The V gene is TRBV7-3, the J gene TRBJ1-1; weak D call: TRBD1 (6 bases). CDR1 is SGHTA, CDR2 FQGTGA, per germline. V lost 5 bases, J lost 1 base, and 8 bases lay in between. The CDR3 contains 13 residues. The CDR3 region is CASSPQGNTEAFF. CDR3 sequence (DNA): TGTGCCAGCAGCCCACAGGGGAACACTGAAGCTTTCTTT.

The chain is built from TRBV29-1 and TRBJ2-5; TRBD1 aligns across 9 bases. Germline trimming cut 6 bases from V and 4 bases from J; bases unmatched to any gene: 6. Germline CDR1 and CDR2: SQVTM and ANQGSEA. The CDR3 totals 13 residues. CDR3: CSVDRGNTETQYF. The CDR3 coding sequence is TGCAGCGTGGACAGGGGAAACACAGAGACCCAGTACTTC.

This clone was seen a single time. The CDR3 sequence is CASSIRVTGENEQFF. DNA for the CDR3: TGCGCCAGCAGCATCAGGGTAACGGGGGAGAATGAGCAGTTCTTC. The rearrangement uses TRBV5-1 and TRBJ2-1; perhaps TRBD2 as D (6 bases). Germline CDR1 is SGHRS and CDR2 is YFSETQ. The CDR3 covers 15 residues. Deletions cut 4 bases from V and 7 bases from J, with 18 bases between.

CDR3 sequence reads: CASSFAAGTNEKLFF. CDR3 DNA sequence: TGTGCCAGCAGCTTTGCGGCGGGGACTAATGAAAAACTGTTTTTT. This chain links TRBV7-2 with TRBJ1-4, with D unclear. This CDR3 has 15 amino acids. V shed 3 bases and J shed 2 bases, with 10 bases lying between them. Germline loops: CDR1 SGHTA, CDR2 FQGNSA.

V usage is TRBV9 and J usage is TRBJ2-7, with D possibly matching TRBD1 (6 bases). This CDR3 is 14 amino acids long. Between the trimmed V and J ends, which lost 4 bases and 3 bases, there was a span of 14 bases. The germline gives CDR1 SGDLS, CDR2 YYNGEE. CDR3: CASSPSRDNYEQYF. The CDR3 DNA reads as TGTGCCAGCAGCCCGAGCCGGGACAACTACGAGCAGTACTTC.

The rearrangement joins TRBV19 to TRBJ2-5, with TRBD1 matching over 9 bases. Germline CDR1 reads LNHDA; CDR2 reads SQIVND (reference sequence). The CDR3 is 14 residues long. The trim removed 1 base at V and 6 bases at J, leaving 3 bases unmatched. The CDR3 loop is CASSIAGTGQTQYF. As DNA, the CDR3 is TGTGCCAGTAGTATAGCCGGGACAGGGCAGACCCAGTACTTC.

The sample holds one count of this clone. The chain carries TRBV10-3 and TRBJ2-7; D possibly corresponds to TRBD2 (5 bases). The ends were cut back, 10 bases at V and 2 bases at J, with 12 bases in the middle. CDR3 size: 12 residues. The germline gives CDR1 ENHRY, CDR2 SYGVKD. The CDR3 sequence: CATSAVTYEQYF. CDR3 coding DNA: TGTGCCACCTCAGCGGTCACCTACGAGCAGTACTTC.

This rearrangement joins TRBV5-1 to TRBJ2-1, with TRBD2 matching over 10 bases. V shed 1 base, J shed 8 bases, and the junction held 3 bases outside the gene matches. Germline V gene sequence: CDR1 SGHRS, CDR2 YFSETQ. The CDR3 has 14 residues. CDR3 DNA: TGCGCCAGCAGCTTGCTAGCGGGAGAGGATGAGCAGTTCTTC. Amino acids: CASSLLAGEDEQFF.

The V call is TRBV7-9, the J call TRBJ1-3, with 7 bases lining up with TRBD1. From germline, CDR1 is SEHNR and CDR2 FQNEAQ (reference sequence). The CDR3 runs to 16 residues. V lost 5 bases to trimming and J lost 0 bases; unmatched junction nucleotides: 7. CDR3 nucleotide sequence: TGTGCCAGCAGCACTTACAGGGGTTACTCTGGAAACACCATATATTTT. This encodes CASSTYRGYSGNTIYF.

The genes are TRBV6-4 and TRBJ1-5; unclear D gene. The V and J ends lost 6 bases and 4 bases respectively, with 13 bases between them. Germline V gene sequence: CDR1 MRHNA, CDR2 SNTAGT. This CDR3 is built from 14 residues. The CDR3 protein is CASSPTPTNQPQHF. DNA for the CDR3: TGTGCCAGCAGCCCGACGCCGACTAATCAGCCCCAGCATTTT.

The V and J genes are TRBV4-3 and TRBJ1-1; the match to TRBD1 covers 7 bases. This CDR3 contains 14 residues. CDR1 is LGHNA and CDR2 is YSLEER in the germline V gene. V dropped 3 bases and J dropped 3; count of bases not matched to a gene: 4. In nucleotides, the CDR3 is TGCGCCAGCAGCCAGATACAGGGGCACACTGAAGCTTTCTTT. It specifies CASSQIQGHTEAFF.

This rearrangement joins TRBV7-6 to TRBJ2-1; 11 bases are shared with TRBD2. The V gene's germline CDR1 is SGHVS and CDR2 FNYEAQ. V was clipped by 1 base and J by 0 bases; unmatched bases: 5. This CDR3 contains 18 residues. The CDR3 nucleotides read TGTGCCAGCAGCTTAGGGACTAGCGGGCGCCGCTCCTACAATGAGCAGTTCTTC. Protein sequence: CASSLGTSGRRSYNEQFF.

This chain uses TRBV18 with TRBJ2-2; no firm D call. The CDR3 is 17 residues long. CDR1 and CDR2 (germline): KGHSH, LQKENI. Trimming stripped 5 bases from V and 1 base from J, with 17 bases between. The CDR3 DNA is TGTGCCAGCTCAGTTTCGGTTGCGGACGTGAACACCGGGGAGCTGTTTTTT. Protein sequence: CASSVSVADVNTGELFF.

CDR3 region: CASSYARASGEQFF. For the CDR3, the DNA is TGTGCCAGCAGCTATGCCAGGGCCTCGGGTGAGCAGTTCTTC. V is TRBV11-1 and J is TRBJ2-1; TRBD1 might be the D (5 bases). The length of the CDR3 is 14 residues. Germline V gene lookup returns CDR1 SGHAT and CDR2 FQDESV (reference sequence). Trimming removed 4 bases at V and 9 bases at J, with 16 bases between.

This chain joins TRBV19 and TRBJ2-2, with TRBD2 as a possible D gene (6 bases). The CDR3 runs to 19 residues. Germline V gene data show CDR1 as LNHDA and CDR2 as SQIVND (reference sequence). Trimming took off 1 base at V and 4 bases at J, with 22 bases between the two ends. The CDR3 DNA is TGTGCCAGTAGTATAGGAACCGACCGGAGGGCCGGTCGCACCGGGGAGCTGTTTTTT. This encodes CASSIGTDRRAGRTGELFF.

The V and J genes are TRBV27 and TRBJ2-2; TRBD1 matches 10 bases. Germline CDR1 and CDR2: MNHEY and SMNVEV (reference sequence). Germline trimming cut 5 bases from V and 7 bases from J; bases unmatched to any gene: 4. The CDR3 totals 14 residues. DNA for the CDR3: TGTGCCAGCAGTGTGACAGGGGGCAGCGGGGAGCTGTTTTTT. Translating it yields CASSVTGGSGELFF.

V gene TRBV6-5 combines with J gene TRBJ2-3, with 9 bases that match TRBD1. The ends lost 0 bases at V and 6 bases at J; junction bases unmatched: 4. This CDR3 is 15 amino acids long. Germline V gives CDR1 MNHEY, CDR2 SVGAGI. In DNA form, the CDR3 reads TGTGCCAGCAGTTACTCACAGGGGGCGGATGATACGCAGTATTTT. Encoded protein: CASSYSQGADDTQYF.

This chain links TRBV5-4 with TRBJ2-7; TRBD1 matches 8 bases. The germline gives CDR1 SGHNT, CDR2 YYREEE (reference sequence). After removal of 3 bases from V and 0 bases from J, the junction contained 5 bases not matched to a gene. This CDR3 is built from 15 residues. The CDR3, as DNA: TGTGCCAGCAGCTCAAGGACAGGGAACTCCTACGAGCAGTACTTC. It encodes CASSSRTGNSYEQYF.